One sample yielded the 19 T cell receptor beta chains listed below, sequenced in a study of cytomegalovirus exposure and HLA in healthy donors. Amplification used 60 Vbeta primers and 13 Jbeta primers. The assay was immunoSEQ multiplex PCR, and TCRdb's table has in-frame clones only and misses some. The sample comprises a few hundred thousand clones, 80% of which are singletons, and around 0.33% rests with the top ten. Sequencing input: PBMCs. These receptors were taken from a girl aged 2 to 9 in good health and CMV-seronegative.

The chain links TRBV10-1 to TRBJ2-3; 9 positions agree with TRBD1. CDR1 is WNHNN, CDR2 SYGVQD, per germline (reference sequence). The V and J ends lost 0 bases and 5 bases, in that order; junction bases with no gene match: 6. The CDR3 contains 16 residues. This CDR3 is CASSESSTGGRDTQYF. CDR3 coding DNA: TGCGCCAGCAGTGAGTCTTCGACAGGGGGACGAGATACGCAGTATTTT.

The chain links TRBV4-1 to TRBJ2-7, with 8 bases that match TRBD2. The CDR3 extends over 14 amino acids. The germline V gene encodes CDR1 MGHRA and CDR2 YSYEKL. Trimming at V came to 4 bases and at J to 7 bases, leaving 9 bases not matched to a gene. The CDR3 is CASSPRPGGREQYF. CDR3 nucleotide sequence: TGCGCCAGCAGCCCGAGGCCGGGGGGGCGGGAGCAGTACTTC.

The chain uses TRBV7-9 and TRBJ2-2; 9 bases line up with TRBD2. In germline, CDR1 is SEHNR, CDR2 FQNEAQ (reference sequence). The length of the CDR3 is 15 residues. V lost 5 bases to trimming and J lost 3 bases; unmatched junction nucleotides: 4. CDR3 protein: CASSPSGIDTGELFF. The CDR3 region has the DNA TGTGCCAGCAGCCCTAGCGGGATCGACACCGGGGAGCTGTTTTTT.

CDR3 loop: CASGDYRGEAFF. Written as DNA, the CDR3 is TGCGCCAGCGGGGACTACCGAGGGGAAGCTTTCTTT. J is TRBJ1-1 and V is TRBV5-1, with a tentative D call TRBD1 (5 bases). Germline CDR1 SGHRS, CDR2 YFSETQ. CDR3 length equals 12 residues. V was pared by 7 bases and J by 8 bases, with 15 bases between.

The rearrangement uses TRBV27 and TRBJ2-1; 9 nucleotides align to TRBD1. Germline V gene lookup returns CDR1 MNHEY and CDR2 SMNVEV (reference sequence). The CDR3 runs 18 residues. V was pared by 6 bases and J by 1 base, with 13 bases of the junction left unmatched. The CDR3 DNA follows: TGTGCCAGCAGCCGTCCGGGACAGGGTTTTGTATCCTACAATGAGCAGTTCTTC. Protein product: CASSRPGQGFVSYNEQFF.

V usage is TRBV28 and J usage is TRBJ1-5; TRBD1 agrees at 10 bases. The CDR3 totals 16 residues. The V gene end was trimmed by 6 bases and the J gene end by 2 bases; junction bases not matched to a gene: 7. CDR1 and CDR2 (germline): MDHEN, SYDVKM. CDR3 in DNA: TGTGCCAGCAGACCCGCAGGGACAGGGGGCAATCAGCCCCAGCATTTT. Translation: CASRPAGTGGNQPQHF. Full variable domain (remainder filled in from reference TRBV28 and TRBJ1-5): DVKVTQSSRYLVKRTGEKVFLECVQDMDHENMFWYRQDPGLGLRLIYFSYDVKMKEKGDIPEGYSVSREKKERFSLILESASTNQTSMYLCASRPAGTGGNQPQHFGDGTRLSIL.

The V and J genes are TRBV28 and TRBJ2-1; 9 bases agree with TRBD2. CDR3 size: 19 residues. V lost 6 bases to trimming and J lost 9 bases; unmatched junction nucleotides: 24. In germline, CDR1 is MDHEN, CDR2 SYDVKM. CDR3 residues: CASSRGGGSGSEMRSEQFF. The CDR3 bases are TGTGCCAGCAGCCGAGGGGGGGGTAGCGGGAGTGAAATGCGTAGTGAGCAGTTCTTC.

This chain joins TRBV7-2 and TRBJ1-6; the match to TRBD1 covers 9 bases. This CDR3 is 15 amino acids long. Trimming took 5 bases from V and 10 from J; bases not matched to a gene: 9. CDR1 and CDR2 (germline): SGHTA, FQGNSA. In DNA, the CDR3 is TGTGCCAGCAGCCCTATGGGACAGGGCCTCTCACCCCTCCACTTT. The encoded protein is CASSPMGQGLSPLHF.

The count of this clone is one. J is TRBJ1-6 and V is TRBV7-9, with D hard to call. Between the trimmed V and J ends, which lost 1 base and 8 bases, there was a span of 12 bases. CDR1 and CDR2 from the germline V gene are SEHNR and FQNEAQ (reference sequence). CDR3 length: 15 amino acids. The CDR3 DNA sequence: TGTGCCAGCAGCTTAGTAGCCGCCGCGGATTCACCCCTCCACTTT. It translates to CASSLVAAADSPLHF.

This clone was observed once. V usage is TRBV6-5 and J usage is TRBJ1-2; D is undetermined. V was clipped by 6 bases and J by 8 bases, with 19 bases between them. The CDR3 extends over 14 amino acids. Germline CDR1 MNHEY, CDR2 SVGAGI. The CDR3 region has the DNA TGTGCCAGCAGGTCCCCTAGGGCGGGTTGGGGCTACACCTTC. As protein: CASRSPRAGWGYTF.

The V call is TRBV7-9, the J call TRBJ2-7, with TRBD2 matching over 11 bases. This CDR3 has 15 residues. V was clipped by 3 bases and J by 4 bases; unmatched bases: 5. Germline loops: CDR1 SEHNR, CDR2 FQNEAQ (reference sequence). The CDR3 is CASSFVLAGVYEQYF. The CDR3 nucleotides are TGTGCCAGCAGCTTCGTACTAGCGGGAGTTTACGAGCAGTACTTC.

The chain joins TRBV30 to TRBJ2-2, with D possibly TRBD2 on 7 matching bases. There are 19 residues in the CDR3. Trimming stripped 1 base from V and 6 bases from J, with 27 bases between. Germline V gives CDR1 GTSNPN, CDR2 SVGIG (reference sequence). CDR3 DNA: TGTGCCTGGAGTGGGTGGGAGGGGGAGATGACTAGGAGGTCCGGGGAGCTGTTTTTT. This sequence encodes CAWSGWEGEMTRRSGELFF.

The V gene is TRBV5-1, the J gene TRBJ1-2, with 7 bases lining up with TRBD1. The CDR3 runs to 14 residues. Germline lookup yields CDR1 SGHRS and CDR2 YFSETQ. V lost 0 bases, J lost 4 bases, and 3 bases stayed unmatched. The CDR3 bases are TGCGCCAGCAGCTTGGACAGGGGAACCTATGGCTACACCTTC. This gives the protein CASSLDRGTYGYTF.

The chain recombines TRBV11-2 with TRBJ2-7; D is possibly TRBD1 (7 bases). Germline V gene lookup returns CDR1 SGHAT and CDR2 FQNNGV. Trimming left V 2 bases short and J 0 bases short, with 17 bases between. The CDR3 extends over 17 amino acids. CDR3 nucleotides: TGTGCCAGCAGCTTATGGGGGGCAGGGGGTAGCTCCTACGAGCAGTACTTC. It is translated as CASSLWGAGGSSYEQYF.

This chain's CDR3 is CASRGTGGSPLHF. The CDR3 nucleotides are TGTGCCAGCCGCGGGACAGGGGGGTCACCCCTCCACTTT. The chain links TRBV6-1 to TRBJ1-6; 11 nucleotides match TRBD1. V trimming: 8 bases; J trimming: 10 bases; junction bases outside the gene matches: 4. Germline assignment: CDR1 MNHNS and CDR2 SASEGT. This CDR3 is built from 13 residues.

The chain employs TRBV27 and TRBJ2-3; D might be TRBD1 (5 bases). V was trimmed by 1 base and J by 3 bases, leaving 14 bases between them. This CDR3 comprises 16 residues. Germline V CDR1 and CDR2: MNHEY, SMNVEV (reference sequence). CDR3 nucleotides: TGTGCCAGCAGTTTATATTGGGCTCGGACAACAGATACGCAGTATTTT. This sequence encodes CASSLYWARTTDTQYF.

This chain links TRBV2 with TRBJ2-5; the match to TRBD2 covers 7 bases. The J call is doubtful: the DNA matches TRBJ2-7 better. Germline V gene sequence: CDR1 SNHLY, CDR2 FYNNEI. This CDR3 has 12 residues. The CDR3 region is CASTGGIYEQYF. The CDR3 DNA is TGTGCCAGCACGGGGGGTATCTACGAGCAGTACTTC.

The chain employs TRBV27 and TRBJ2-7; 9 bases map to TRBD2. The germline V gene encodes CDR1 MNHEY and CDR2 SMNVEV (reference sequence). The ends lost 7 bases at V and 2 bases at J; junction bases unmatched: 12. The CDR3 has 16 amino acids. The CDR3 sequence is CASTKAGGLGTYEQYF. The CDR3 nucleotides read TGTGCCAGCACAAAGGCGGGAGGGCTGGGGACCTACGAGCAGTACTTC.

This clone appeared a few times. The chain combines TRBV7-3 with TRBJ2-1; TRBD2 aligns across 13 bases. The CDR3 totals 18 residues. CDR1 and CDR2 (germline): SGHTA, FQGTGA. J lost 2 bases, V lost 5 bases, and 9 bases had no gene match. The CDR3 DNA reads as TGTGCCAGCAGCCCCAGGACTAGCGGGAGAGCCCCCTACAATGAGCAGTTCTTC. Its translation is CASSPRTSGRAPYNEQFF.